Below are 13 T cell receptor beta chains sequenced from a single sample in a study of cytomegalovirus exposure and HLA in healthy donors. This PCR relied on a set of 60 Vbeta primers and 13 Jbeta primers. Repertoires were generated with immunoSEQ multiplex PCR, while TCRdb's copy carries only in-frame clones and drops some. The repertoire holds 100,000 to 150,000 clones, about 80% seen once, with 1% in the top ten. Sequencing used PBMCs. Every receptor here comes from a man between 35 and 55 years old in good health and CMV-seronegative.

This chain connects TRBV18 to TRBJ1-5; TRBD1 might be the D (6 bases). CDR3 size: 16 residues. Per the germline V gene, CDR1 is KGHSH and CDR2 is LQKENI. Between the trimmed V and J ends, which lost 3 bases and 5 bases, there was a span of 17 bases. For the CDR3, the DNA is TGTGCCAGCTCACCCCAAGGACAGACCTTATATCAGCCCCAGCATTTT. Its protein is CASSPQGQTLYQPQHF.

The J gene is TRBJ1-2, the V gene TRBV27, with D tentatively TRBD1 (5 bases). The germline V gene has CDR1 MNHEY and CDR2 SMNVEV (reference sequence). This CDR3 spans 13 amino acids. Between the trimmed V and J ends, which lost 7 bases and 6 bases, there was a span of 15 bases. This chain's CDR3 is CASTRREGDGYTF. CDR3 nucleotide sequence: TGTGCCAGCACCCGCAGGGAAGGCGATGGCTACACCTTC.

The chain has TRBV28 and TRBJ2-7, with D possibly being TRBD1 (6 bases). There are 20 residues in the CDR3. Trimming removed 5 bases from V and 0 bases from J, with 29 bases in between. Germline V gives CDR1 MDHEN, CDR2 SYDVKM. CDR3 amino acids: CASSSFWVTGTYRGSYEQYF. The DNA for the CDR3 is TGTGCCAGCAGTAGTTTCTGGGTGACAGGTACTTACCGCGGCTCCTACGAGCAGTACTTC. Supplemented by reference TRBV28 and TRBJ2-7, the full variable domain reads DVKVTQSSRYLVKRTGEKVFLECVQDMDHENMFWYRQDPGLGLRLIYFSYDVKMKEKGDIPEGYSVSREKKERFSLILESASTNQTSMYLCASSSFWVTGTYRGSYEQYFGPGTRLTVT.

This chain connects TRBV5-6 to TRBJ2-3; 14 bases map to TRBD2. CDR3 length equals 18 residues. Germline values: CDR1 SGHDT, CDR2 YYEEEE. J was trimmed by 0 bases and V by 3 bases; bases with no gene match: 6. The CDR3 DNA follows: TGTGCCAGCAGCTCGACTAGCGGGGGGGGATATAGCACAGATACGCAGTATTTT. The encoded protein is CASSSTSGGGYSTDTQYF.

The chain is built from TRBV6-4 and TRBJ2-1, with D perhaps matching TRBD2 (5 bases). Trimming shortened V by 4 bases and J by 9 bases, and 13 bases separated the two germline ends. CDR1 is MRHNA and CDR2 is SNTAGT in the germline V gene. This CDR3 has 13 residues. CDR3 nucleotides: TGTGCCAGCAGTGCGAGCCGGGAAAGTGAGCAGTTCTTC. It is translated as CASSASRESEQFF.

This rearrangement joins TRBV5-4 to TRBJ2-1; 15 bases map to TRBD2. Germline V CDR1 and CDR2: SGHNT, YYREEE (reference sequence). Unmatched junction bases numbered 11, after V lost 3 bases and J lost 1 base. This CDR3 comprises 20 residues. CDR3 sequence (DNA): TGTGCCAGCAGCTCACAAGGGGGACTAGCGGGGGGCCGTTCCTACAATGAGCAGTTCTTC. Its translation: CASSSQGGLAGGRSYNEQFF.

V and J are TRBV6-5 and TRBJ2-5, with 9 bases aligning to TRBD1. V was clipped by 8 bases and J by 4 bases; unmatched bases: 8. This CDR3 has 14 amino acids. Germline values: CDR1 MNHEY, CDR2 SVGAGI. The CDR3 protein is CASRRDRDRETQYF. The CDR3, as DNA: TGTGCCAGCCGCCGGGACAGGGATCGAGAGACCCAGTACTTC.

The V call is TRBV10-1, the J call TRBJ2-1; 16 nucleotides agree with TRBD2. From germline, CDR1 is WNHNN and CDR2 SYGVQD (reference sequence). The CDR3 contains 16 residues. V lost 3 bases to trimming and J lost 11 bases; unmatched junction nucleotides: 7. The CDR3 loop is CASSDPGTSGREKQFF. Written as DNA, the CDR3 is TGCGCCAGCAGTGACCCCGGGACTAGCGGGAGGGAGAAGCAGTTCTTC.

The CDR3 DNA reads as TGTGCCTGGAGTCACGGACAGGGGGCAACTAATGAAAAACTGTTTTTT. Translating it yields CAWSHGQGATNEKLFF. The chain carries TRBV30 and TRBJ1-4, with 10 bases that match TRBD1. Trimming removed 2 bases from V and 0 bases from J; junction bases left unmatched: 3. This CDR3 has 16 residues. Germline CDR1 and CDR2: GTSNPN and SVGIG (reference sequence).

The chain has TRBV5-1 and TRBJ2-5, with TRBD1 as a possible D gene (5 bases). The CDR3 is 16 residues long. The ends were cut back, 0 bases at V and 4 bases at J, with 16 bases in the middle. The germline V gene has CDR1 SGHRS and CDR2 YFSETQ. CDR3 DNA sequence: TGCGCCAGCAGCTTGGATGCAGGGAAAGTAGGAGAGACCCAGTACTTC. Protein: CASSLDAGKVGETQYF.

This clone was recorded once. The chain joins TRBV4-1 to TRBJ1-6, with D possibly being TRBD1 (5 bases). Trimming took 0 bases from V and 7 from J, leaving 13 bases between them. Germline V CDR1 and CDR2: MGHRA, YSYEKL. The CDR3 contains 16 residues. The CDR3 DNA sequence: TGCGCCAGCAGCCAAGACTTCGGGGGTCCCAATTCACCCCTCCACTTT. Translation gives CASSQDFGGPNSPLHF.

The CDR3 coding sequence is TGTGCCAGCAGTTTAGTGGGACAGCCTGAAGCTTTCTTT. Its translation is CASSLVGQPEAFF. The chain employs TRBV28 and TRBJ1-1; 7 positions match TRBD1. The CDR3 runs 13 residues. Germline trimming cut 2 bases from V and 6 bases from J; bases unmatched to any gene: 3. From germline, CDR1 is MDHEN and CDR2 SYDVKM.

The V gene is TRBV18, the J gene TRBJ2-1; D may be TRBD1 (6 bases). V lost 3 bases and J lost 4, with 13 bases in between. CDR1 is KGHSH and CDR2 is LQKENI in the germline V gene. This CDR3 comprises 15 residues. The CDR3 DNA reads as TGTGCCAGCTCACCGAGTGACAGGACATACAATGAGCAGTTCTTC. Translated, it gives CASSPSDRTYNEQFF.